This TCR beta chain derives from a study of blood T cell repertoires in COVID-19 (TCRdb year 2020). About the study as a whole: The collaborator samples originated in the United States, Italy and Spain and spanned the acute and convalescent phases of COVID-19. The prospective study material was composed of cDNA or gDNA derived from T cells, B-cell-depleted T cells, or PBMCs. Deeply sampled blood TCRbeta repertoires from subjects exposed to, actively infected with, or recovered from COVID-19 were included in the dataset. The repertoires were released in a freely available public database intended as a resource for research on the immune response to SARS-CoV-2. Samples came from the ongoing ImmuneRACE study (first 160 participants) plus 1,254 subjects from 6 global collaborators. The sample metadata nearly always contained a de-identified subject ID, COVID-19 status, age in years and sex. HLA class I and class II types, where available, came from metadata supplied by the sample provider rather than from assay-based typing.

For this clone: The target of this receptor is not known. There are no base qualities to consult, and no much larger clone falls within one base.

The immunoSEQ Assay, a bias-controlled multiplex PCR, was used to amplify TCRbeta CDR3 regions from genomic DNA. Regarding the original processing steps: The number of nucleated cells in each sample was estimated from the amplification of reference gene primers within the assay. To quantify the absolute abundance of each unique TCRbeta CDR3 rearrangement, sequence reads were collapsed and filtered. For each sample, productive Simpson clonality was calculated by taking the square root of Simpson's diversity index across productive rearrangements. TCRdb limited this immuneACCESS table to in-frame rearrangements with V and J called. A share of clones is missing; checked studies link under half to unresolved V genes, and the rest is unexplained. The V and J calls and clone size are taken from that table; D and trimming were inferred from the DNA. The sample has more than 250,000 clones on record, about 87% of them singletons. Jointly, the top ten make up over 4% of the sample.

In the prospective study, participants were about 18 to 95 years old, resided in approximately 25 geographic areas of the United States, and were enrolled through a virtual design. In the prospective study, cohorts were assigned on the basis of participant-reported clinical history obtained from a screening survey and a study questionnaire. Recovered participants in ImmuneRACE Cohort 3 were defined by two consecutive negative NP/OP PCR tests, clearance by a healthcare professional, or resolution of symptoms. Mobile phlebotomists in the prospective study collected whole blood, serum and a nasopharyngeal or oropharyngeal swab from every participant. Participants in the prospective study had the option to provide additional blood draws and questionnaires over a 2-month period. Before DNA extraction, blood samples from the prospective study were shipped at room temperature or frozen. General conclusions and limits of the study: The quantity of clinical and demographic metadata differed by source and by participant and was supplied without curation.

V is pared back by 5 bases and J by 9 bases, with 10 bases lying between the germline termini. The germline V gene (reference sequence) gives CDR1 as LNHDA and CDR2 as SQIVND. The CDR3 covers 12 residues, taking in both the cysteine and the phenylalanine. Only the CDR3 portion is preserved as DNA: 36 bases, with reading frame beginning at the first base. This sequence uses TRBV19 and TRBJ2-2; TRBD2 is a possible D gene, resting on 5 matching bases. Sequencing was done on a sample of PBMCs or T cells enriched from blood (not recorded which). The receptor was isolated from a woman under 40 who had recovered from COVID-19. Read as DNA, the sequence is TGTGCCAGTAGTGAGGCGGGCTGGGAGCTGTTTTTT. The resulting protein is CASSEAGWELFF. With the rest looked up from the reference TRBV19 and TRBJ2-2 genes rather than sequenced, the full variable domain is DGGITQSPKYLFRKEGQNVTLSCEQNLNHDAMYWYRQDPGQGLRLIYYSQIVNDFQKGDIAEGYSVSREKKESFPLTVTSAQKNPTAFYLCASSEAGWELFFGEGSRLTVL.